The 5 T cell receptor beta chains below all came from one sample that was sequenced in a study of early T cells in non-severe SARS-CoV-2 infection (dated by TCRdb to the early 2020s). The library was prepared using 5' RACE. Sequencer: NextSeq 500. TCRdb reprocessed the public reads (quality trimming at Q25 with fastp, clone calling with MiXCR) and kept in-frame beta chains. Every distinct CDR3 protein forms one entry, paired with its most common genes and DNA. For this sample there are about 130,000 distinct CDR3 sequences; under 15% appear just once. The ten largest clonotypes hold around a fifth of the sample. The sequenced sample was whole blood. The receptors were sampled from an adult who was a healthcare worker with PCR-confirmed SARS-CoV-2 infection or an uninfected control (not recorded which).

The chain recombines TRBV12-5 with TRBJ1-1; 7 positions match TRBD1. Germline V gene sequence: CDR1 LGHNT, CDR2 FRNRAP. J lost 4 bases, V lost 5 bases, and 13 bases had no gene match. This CDR3 has 16 amino acids. The CDR3 is CASGPLTGIGGTEAFF. The CDR3, as DNA: TGTGCTAGTGGTCCCTTGACAGGGATTGGAGGCACTGAAGCTTTCTTT.

There are many counts of this clonotype. The chain is built from TRBV9 and TRBJ2-1; D not resolved. Trimming cost V 3 bases and J 0 bases, with 10 bases left between them. The germline gives CDR1 SGDLS, CDR2 YYNGEE. The CDR3 has 15 amino acids. DNA of the CDR3: TGTGCCAGCAGCGCCAGTTCTAGCTCCTACAATGAGCAGTTCTTC. It is translated as CASSASSSSYNEQFF. Complete variable domain (other parts from reference TRBV9 and TRBJ2-1): DSGVTQTPKHLITATGQRVTLRCSPRSGDLSVYWYQQSLDQGLQFLIQYYNGEERAKGNILERFSAQQFPDLHSELNLSSLELGDSALYFCASSASSSSYNEQFFGPGTRLTVL.

The J gene is TRBJ2-1, the V gene TRBV5-6; 13 bases align to TRBD2. The CDR3 covers 18 residues. After removal of 3 bases from V and 1 base from J, the junction contained 7 bases not matched to a gene. From germline, CDR1 is SGHDT and CDR2 YYEEEE. The CDR3 sequence: CASSSGLAGVESYNEQFF. The CDR3 bases are TGTGCCAGCAGCTCTGGACTAGCGGGGGTTGAATCCTACAATGAGCAGTTCTTC.

This clonotype has more than one count but fewer than ten. The genes are TRBV20-1 and TRBJ1-6; maybe TRBD1 (6 bases). The germline gives CDR1 DFQATT, CDR2 SNEGSKA (reference sequence). The CDR3 runs to 14 residues. V shed 1 base and J shed 9 bases, with 13 bases lying between them. The CDR3 sequence is CSARAGQGFSPLHF. The CDR3 DNA sequence: TGCAGTGCTAGAGCGGGCCAGGGGTTTTCACCCCTCCACTTT.

Worth noting for this clonotype: Relative to the germline gene, one junction end is altered; a read error may explain this. The chain recombines TRBV12-3 or TRBV12-4 with TRBJ1-3, with D unclear. The CDR3 totals 13 residues. The CDR3 protein is CASREFSENTIYF. As DNA, the CDR3 is TGTGCCAGCAGGGAGTTCTCTGAAAACACCATATATTTT.